The clone carrying this TCR beta chain was observed many times. These data originate in a study of CD8+ T cells in alopecia areata. As the sequencing template, cDNA was produced by extracting RNA and reverse transcribing it. The data were produced by immunoSEQ multiplex PCR, yet TCRdb's version contains in-frame clones alone and is incomplete. The profile shows approximately 59,000 clones, about half of them singletons. Investigators sorted PBMCs to obtain both CD4+ and CD8+ T cells. The sequence was collected from a human donor with alopecia areata. The sample was CD8+ T cells sorted from blood, taken at week 0.

The CDR3: CASAVLASYNEQFF. The CDR3 DNA follows: TGTGCCAGCGCCGTGTTAGCCTCCTACAATGAGCAGTTCTTC. The chain carries TRBV6-5 and TRBJ2-1; D gene ambiguous. V was pared by 8 bases and J by 0 bases, with 11 bases between. This CDR3 comprises 14 residues. CDR1 and CDR2 (germline): MNHEY, SVGAGI.